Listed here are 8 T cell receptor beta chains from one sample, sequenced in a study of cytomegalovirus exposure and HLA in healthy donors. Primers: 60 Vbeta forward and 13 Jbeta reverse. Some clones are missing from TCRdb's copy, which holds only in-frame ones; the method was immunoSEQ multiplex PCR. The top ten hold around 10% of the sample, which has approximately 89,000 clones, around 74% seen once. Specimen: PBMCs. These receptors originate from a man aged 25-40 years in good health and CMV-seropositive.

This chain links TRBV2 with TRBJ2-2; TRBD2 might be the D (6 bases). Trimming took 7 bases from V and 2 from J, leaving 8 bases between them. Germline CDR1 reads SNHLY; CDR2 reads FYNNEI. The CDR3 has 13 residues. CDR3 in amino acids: CASMGGNTGELFF. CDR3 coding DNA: TGTGCCAGCATGGGGGGAAACACCGGGGAGCTGTTTTTT.

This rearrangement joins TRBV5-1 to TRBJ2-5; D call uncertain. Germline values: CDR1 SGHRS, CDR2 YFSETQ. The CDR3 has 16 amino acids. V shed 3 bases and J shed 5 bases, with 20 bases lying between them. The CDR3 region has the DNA TGCGCCAGCAGCTCCACCCCAAGCACGAATCGGGAGACCCAGTACTTC. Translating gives CASSSTPSTNRETQYF.

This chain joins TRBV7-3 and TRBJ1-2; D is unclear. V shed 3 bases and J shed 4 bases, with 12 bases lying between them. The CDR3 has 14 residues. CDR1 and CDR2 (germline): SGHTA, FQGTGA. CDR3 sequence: CASSFNPGFYGYTF. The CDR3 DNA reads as TGTGCCAGCAGCTTCAATCCGGGGTTCTATGGCTACACCTTC. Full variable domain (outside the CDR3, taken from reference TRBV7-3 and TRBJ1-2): GAGVSQTPSNKVTEKGKYVELRCDPISGHTALYWYRQSLGQGPEFLIYFQGTGAADDSGLPNDRFFAVRPEGSVSTLKIQRTERGDSAVYLCASSFNPGFYGYTFGSGTRLTVV.

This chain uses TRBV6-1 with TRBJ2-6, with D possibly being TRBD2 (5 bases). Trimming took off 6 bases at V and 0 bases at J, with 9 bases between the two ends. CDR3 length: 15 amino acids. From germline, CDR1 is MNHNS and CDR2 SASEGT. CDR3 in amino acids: CASSRGLSGANVLTF. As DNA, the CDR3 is TGTGCCAGCAGCCGTGGACTCTCTGGGGCCAACGTCCTGACTTTC.

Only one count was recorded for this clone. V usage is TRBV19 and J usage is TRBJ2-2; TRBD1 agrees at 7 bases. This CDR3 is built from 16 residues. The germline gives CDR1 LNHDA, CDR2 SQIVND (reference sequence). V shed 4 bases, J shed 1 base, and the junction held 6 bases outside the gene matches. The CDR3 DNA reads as TGTGCCAGTAGTAAACGACAGGGAAGGAACACCGGGGAGCTGTTTTTT. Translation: CASSKRQGRNTGELFF. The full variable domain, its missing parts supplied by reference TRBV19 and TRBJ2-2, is DGGITQSPKYLFRKEGQNVTLSCEQNLNHDAMYWYRQDPGQGLRLIYYSQIVNDFQKGDIAEGYSVSREKKESFPLTVTSAQKNPTAFYLCASSKRQGRNTGELFFGEGSRLTVL.

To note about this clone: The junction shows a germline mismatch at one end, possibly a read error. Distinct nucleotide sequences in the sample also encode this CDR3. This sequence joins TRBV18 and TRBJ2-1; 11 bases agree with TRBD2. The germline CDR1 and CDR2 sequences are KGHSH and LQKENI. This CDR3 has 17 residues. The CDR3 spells CASSPPSSGGAHNEQFF. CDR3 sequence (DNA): TGTGCCAGCTCCCCACCCAGTAGCGGGGGGGCCCACAATGAGCAGTTCTTC.

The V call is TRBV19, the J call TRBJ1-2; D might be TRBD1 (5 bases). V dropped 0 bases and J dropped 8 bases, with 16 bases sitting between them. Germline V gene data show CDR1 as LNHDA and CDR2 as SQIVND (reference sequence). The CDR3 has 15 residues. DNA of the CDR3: TGTGCCAGTAGTATAGACGAGAACCGACGGGGGGGCTACACCTTC. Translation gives CASSIDENRRGGYTF.

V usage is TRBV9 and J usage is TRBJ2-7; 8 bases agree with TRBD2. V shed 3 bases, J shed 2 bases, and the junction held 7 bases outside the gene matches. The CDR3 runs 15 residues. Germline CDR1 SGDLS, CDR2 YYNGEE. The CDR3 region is CASSEGAGVPYEQYF. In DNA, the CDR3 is TGTGCCAGCAGCGAGGGAGCGGGGGTTCCCTACGAGCAGTACTTC.